This is a list of T cell receptor beta chains from one sample in a study of T cell responses to AZD1222 COVID-19 vaccine. The method was immunoSEQ multiplex PCR; TCRdb's version includes in-frame clones alone and lacks a portion of them. The table has approximately 110,000 clones, 88% seen once. Sequenced here: peripheral blood, sampled on day 0 of AZD1222 vaccination. These receptors originate from an adult in good health. The CDR3 runs from the conserved cysteine through the conserved F or W. Expanded clones are given a class, and other clones once, few, many or no size at all.

J | size | V | CDR3
TRBJ1-1 | . | TRBV19 | CASSTASGNTEAFF
TRBJ1-2 | . | TRBV14 | CASSQNLDYGYTF
TRBJ2-1 | . | TRBV6-1 | CASSEGTSGALYNEQFF
TRBJ2-1 | . | TRBV15 | CATSRGLAGSHNEQFF
TRBJ2-3 | . | TRBV24-1 | CATSDPSPVDTQYF
TRBJ1-1 | . | TRBV10-3 | CAISEGYLGGGTEAFF
TRBJ2-6 | . | TRBV6-5 | CAGGGGANVLTF
TRBJ1-2 | . | TRBV12-3/TRBV12-4 | CASTRDGSYGYTF
TRBJ2-7 | . | TRBV7-9 | CASSLTASGGTYF
TRBJ2-7 | . | TRBV6-5 | CANILAGSTYEQYF
TRBJ1-1 | . | TRBV19 | CASQGNMNTEAFF
TRBJ2-2 | . | TRBV4-3 | CASSQDWGRGRTNTGELFF
TRBJ1-5 | . | TRBV30 | CAWSPAGNQPQHF
TRBJ2-1 | . | TRBV7-2 | CASSLEGGPTYNEQFF
TRBJ2-1 | once | TRBV27 | CASSLAGQGGEQFF
TRBJ1-5 | . | TRBV12-3/TRBV12-4 | CASGPMGFQPQHF
TRBJ2-1 | . | TRBV5-8 | CASSWGREQFF
TRBJ1-1 | . | TRBV9 | CASSSRTGEGTEAFF
TRBJ2-5 | once | TRBV5-1 | CASSLGQVSQETQYF
TRBJ2-5 | . | TRBV6-2/TRBV6-3 | CASSYQELETQYF
TRBJ1-6 | . | TRBV18 | CASSPGTGRNSPLHF
TRBJ1-2 | . | TRBV14 | CASSQEGPQGRYGYTF
TRBJ1-1 | . | TRBV25-1 | CASSIRTAAFF
TRBJ2-7 | . | TRBV9 | CASSVGGGSTYEQYF
TRBJ2-7 | few | TRBV28 | CASTTGSSYEQYF
TRBJ1-2 | . | TRBV19 | CASSTPGRNYGYTF
TRBJ2-1 | . | TRBV2 | CARSTGGSYNEQFF
TRBJ2-3 | . | TRBV9 | CASSATGLAGRTQYF
TRBJ1-6 | . | TRBV6-1 | CASSEDVRNSPLHF
TRBJ2-7 | . | TRBV7-2 | CASSKSVDRGYEQYF